The 24 T cell receptor beta chains presented below share a single source sample, sequenced in a study of blood T cell repertoires in COVID-19. Method: immunoSEQ multiplex PCR; TCRdb's copy keeps in-frame clones and lacks some. The sample records roughly 500,000 clones, roughly 87% being singletons. The material sequenced was peripheral blood. The receptor source for this set is a man between 18 and 29 years old with COVID-19, enrolled during active disease.

The count of this clone is one. The rearrangement uses TRBV19 and TRBJ1-5; D gene uncertain. Germline CDR1 and CDR2: LNHDA and SQIVND (reference sequence). The CDR3 is 14 residues long. Trimming took 1 base from V and 0 from J, leaving 4 bases between them. Here the CDR3 reads CASSIANSNQPQHF. The CDR3 DNA reads as TGTGCCAGTAGTATAGCCAATAGCAATCAGCCCCAGCATTTT.

The count of this clone is one. V gene TRBV23-1 combines with J gene TRBJ2-7; D is unresolved. TRBV23-1 is placed among ORFs of uncertain function. The CDR3 has 11 amino acids. V shed 4 bases and J shed 6 bases, with 7 bases lying between them. CDR3 amino acids: CASSPPGEQYF. The CDR3 nucleotides are TGCGCCAGCAGTCCTCCCGGCGAGCAGTACTTC.

This chain joins TRBV6-5 and TRBJ2-7; 13 bases are a match to TRBD2. V shed 7 bases, J shed 0 bases, and the junction held 3 bases outside the gene matches. This CDR3 contains 15 residues. Germline V gives CDR1 MNHEY, CDR2 SVGAGI. CDR3 sequence reads: CASTGLAGASYEQYF. The CDR3 DNA sequence: TGTGCCAGCACTGGACTAGCGGGGGCCTCCTACGAGCAGTACTTC.

The chain couples TRBV9 to TRBJ2-3; D possibly corresponds to TRBD2 (6 bases). V shed 4 bases and J shed 4 bases, with 19 bases lying between them. This CDR3 is 16 amino acids long. Germline V lookup: CDR1 SGDLS, CDR2 YYNGEE. CDR3 sequence: CASSTRLTPGADTQYF. In nucleotides, the CDR3 is TGTGCCAGCAGCACACGACTCACCCCGGGGGCAGATACGCAGTATTTT.

Notes on this clone: The missing conserved phenylalanine or tryptophan at the end of this CDR3 makes a read error likely. No DNA is shown, since the ends of the CDR3 on it are uncertain; the CDR3 is the one TCRdb lists. The V call is TRBV5-6, the J call TRBJ2-7; the D call of TRBD1 is as the table states it, not checked on the DNA. Germline V gene sequence: CDR1 SGHDT, CDR2 YYEEEE. A total of 14 residues make up the CDR3, ends included. CDR3 amino acids: CASSLHPGGTPTCI.

The chain couples TRBV10-2 to TRBJ2-2, with TRBD1 as a possible D gene (5 bases). The V end lost 4 bases, the J end lost 4 bases, and 7 bases lay between the germline ends. The CDR3 contains 13 residues. CDR1 and CDR2 (germline): WSHSY, SAAADI. The CDR3 sequence: CASSVQVTGELFF. Written as DNA, the CDR3 is TGCGCCAGCAGTGTACAGGTCACCGGGGAGCTGTTTTTT.

V gene TRBV19 combines with J gene TRBJ1-5; a possible D gene is TRBD1 (5 bases). Trimming removed 7 bases at V and 2 bases at J, with 12 bases between. Germline values: CDR1 LNHDA, CDR2 SQIVND (reference sequence). This CDR3 has 14 residues. The CDR3 DNA is TGTGCCAGTATGCGGGGAGGGGGCAATCAGCCCCAGCATTTT. Encoded protein: CASMRGGGNQPQHF.

The chain couples TRBV7-8 to TRBJ2-3; 9 nucleotides line up with TRBD2. With 3 bases clipped from V and 4 bases from J, the junction kept 8 bases outside the gene matches. Germline V gives CDR1 SGHVS, CDR2 FQNEAQ. This CDR3 has 16 amino acids. The CDR3 nucleotides are TGTGCCAGCAGCTTGGGGCTAGCGGGAAGGTCAGATACGCAGTATTTT. Its translation: CASSLGLAGRSDTQYF.

The rearrangement uses TRBV7-6 and TRBJ2-3, with a weak D call TRBD2 (5 bases). Germline assignment: CDR1 SGHVS and CDR2 FNYEAQ. Between the trimmed V and J ends, which lost 3 bases and 2 bases, there was a span of 12 bases. CDR3 length equals 15 residues. CDR3 sequence (DNA): TGTGCCAGCAGCTTCGGTGGACTTTACACAGATACGCAGTATTTT. Translated, it gives CASSFGGLYTDTQYF.

The V and J genes are TRBV2 and TRBJ1-5, with 7 bases fitting TRBD1. Germline V lookup: CDR1 SNHLY, CDR2 FYNNEI. The J segment lost 8 bases and the V segment lost 4 bases, leaving 5 bases of the junction unmatched. There are 13 residues in the CDR3. The CDR3 DNA follows: TGTGCCAGCAGTGTGGCAGGGGGGAAGCCCCAGCATTTT. This sequence encodes CASSVAGGKPQHF.

V and J are TRBV19 and TRBJ1-1; D is undetermined. The CDR3 covers 17 residues. The V gene's germline CDR1 is LNHDA and CDR2 SQIVND (reference sequence). Between the trimmed V and J ends, which lost 3 bases and 12 bases, there was a span of 29 bases. CDR3 nucleotide sequence: TGTGCCAGTAGTATGAGTGGGCAGCTCCCTCTGAACCCGTACTCTTTCTTT. This gives the protein CASSMSGQLPLNPYSFF.

This CDR3 reads CASSYLQGNEQYF. The DNA of the CDR3 is TGTGCCAGCAGTTACCTACAGGGAAACGAGCAGTACTTC. The gene calls are TRBV6-6 and TRBJ2-7, with a tentative D call TRBD1 (6 bases). Deletions cut 2 bases from V and 5 bases from J, with 10 bases between. From germline, CDR1 is MNHNY and CDR2 SVGAGI (reference sequence). The CDR3 covers 13 residues.

The V call is TRBV7-9, the J call TRBJ2-2, with 10 bases aligning to TRBD2. The CDR3 consists of 15 residues. Trimming took 7 bases from V and 6 from J; bases not matched to a gene: 8. Germline V lookup: CDR1 SEHNR, CDR2 FQNEAQ (reference sequence). The CDR3 protein is CASTLSGGYAGELFF. The CDR3 coding sequence is TGTGCCAGCACCCTTAGCGGGGGGTACGCCGGGGAGCTGTTTTTT.

The genes are TRBV5-1 and TRBJ2-7, with 10 nucleotides matching TRBD2. The V and J ends lost 7 bases and 3 bases, in that order; junction bases with no gene match: 7. The CDR3 extends over 14 amino acids. Germline V CDR1 and CDR2: SGHRS, YFSETQ. In DNA, the CDR3 is TGCGCCAGCGGACTAGCGGCTCCCAACTACGAGCAGTACTTC. Its translation: CASGLAAPNYEQYF. Full variable domain (remainder filled in from reference TRBV5-1 and TRBJ2-7): KAGVTQTPRYLIKTRGQQVTLSCSPISGHRSVSWYQQTPGQGLQFLFEYFSETQRNKGNFPGRFSGRQFSNSRSEMNVSTLELGDSALYLCASGLAAPNYEQYFGPGTRLTVT.

The rearrangement uses TRBV11-2 and TRBJ2-7; 7 positions agree with TRBD2. CDR3 length equals 13 residues. With V trimmed by 3 bases and J by 2 bases, 1 base remained unmatched. The germline CDR1 and CDR2 sequences are SGHAT and FQNNGV. The CDR3 bases are TGTGCCAGCAGCTTCGGACTAGCCTACGAGCAGTACTTC. This gives the protein CASSFGLAYEQYF.

The chain joins TRBV4-1 to TRBJ1-4; tentative D call: TRBD1 (5 bases). The V end lost 2 bases, the J end lost 0 bases, and 7 bases lay between the germline ends. The CDR3 loop spans 15 amino acids. Germline CDR1 is MGHRA and CDR2 is YSYEKL. CDR3 in amino acids: CASSQTQATNEKLFF. The CDR3 nucleotides are TGCGCCAGCAGCCAAACACAGGCAACTAATGAAAAACTGTTTTTT.

The V call is TRBV19, the J call TRBJ1-1; the D is unclear. With 5 bases removed from V and 2 bases from J, the gap between germline ends came to 9 bases. This CDR3 has 13 amino acids. CDR1 LNHDA and CDR2 SQIVND come from the germline V gene (reference sequence). The chain's CDR3 is CASSLVTNTEAFF. The CDR3 coding sequence is TGTGCCAGTAGTCTGGTTACTAACACTGAAGCTTTCTTT.

This sequence joins TRBV5-6 and TRBJ2-5, with TRBD2 identical over 8 bases. Germline CDR1 SGHDT, CDR2 YYEEEE. CDR3 length: 13 amino acids. J was trimmed by 4 bases and V by 6 bases; bases with no gene match: 5. The CDR3 reads CASTPTSGETQYF. As DNA, the CDR3 is TGTGCCAGCACCCCCACTAGCGGAGAGACCCAGTACTTC.

The genes are TRBV19 and TRBJ1-5; a weak D match, TRBD1 (6 bases). The CDR3 is made up of 16 amino acids. V shed 1 base and J shed 3 bases, with 13 bases lying between them. Germline V gene lookup returns CDR1 LNHDA and CDR2 SQIVND (reference sequence). The CDR3 region has the DNA TGTGCCAGTAGTATAGCCACAGGGTTTGACAATCAGCCCCAGCATTTT. Protein sequence: CASSIATGFDNQPQHF.

The genes are TRBV9 and TRBJ1-2; TRBD1 aligns across 8 bases. The CDR3 covers 13 residues. V dropped 4 bases and J dropped 7; count of bases not matched to a gene: 6. Germline V gene data show CDR1 as SGDLS and CDR2 as YYNGEE. CDR3 residues: CASSPQDRAGYTF. The CDR3 DNA reads TGTGCCAGCAGCCCACAGGACAGGGCTGGCTACACCTTC.

This clone was counted only a few times. The chain links TRBV19 to TRBJ1-4; unclear D gene. Trimming left V 5 bases short and J 3 bases short, with 10 bases between. This CDR3 spans 14 amino acids. Germline V lookup: CDR1 LNHDA, CDR2 SQIVND (reference sequence). CDR3 protein: CASSPREANEKLFF. The CDR3 nucleotides read TGTGCCAGTAGTCCTAGAGAGGCTAATGAAAAACTGTTTTTT.

The chain carries TRBV20-1 and TRBJ1-4, with D possibly matching TRBD1 (5 bases). This CDR3 spans 11 amino acids. Trimming stripped 0 bases from V and 12 bases from J, with 8 bases between. Germline lookup yields CDR1 DFQATT and CDR2 SNEGSKA (reference sequence). CDR3 sequence (DNA): TGCAGTGCTAGAGATTGGGGGGAACTGTTTTTT. Translating it yields CSARDWGELFF.

The CDR3 sequence: CASSSTGLLFEQFF. The CDR3 nucleotides are TGTGCCAGCAGCTCCACGGGACTACTATTTGAGCAGTTCTTC. The V gene is TRBV7-9, the J gene TRBJ2-1; the match to TRBD2 covers 7 bases. CDR1 and CDR2 (germline): SEHNR, FQNEAQ (reference sequence). J lost 9 bases, V lost 4 bases, and 9 bases had no gene match. This CDR3 spans 14 amino acids.

This sequence joins TRBV13 and TRBJ2-7, with D perhaps TRBD2 (6 bases). The length of the CDR3 is 14 residues. V was pared by 5 bases and J by 3 bases, with 14 bases between. Germline CDR1 and CDR2: PRHDT and FYEKMQ (reference sequence). CDR3 sequence reads: CASSPSGELYEQYF. CDR3 DNA: TGTGCCAGCAGCCCCTCGGGGGAGCTCTACGAGCAGTACTTC.